This T cell receptor (beta chain) was observed in a study of T cells in Graves' hyperthyroidism and ophthalmopathy. General study results and limits: The model foresaw ophthalmopathy a median around 6 months prior to onset.

This clonotype has at least ten counts. Its cognate antigen is unknown. The cohort's ophthalmopathy patients, a group with duration under 3 months, had a Clinical Activity Score of at least 3 and a NOSPECS grade of at least 4. For the diagnoses, clinical symptoms, serum thyroxine and TRAb, thyroid ultrasound and orbital computed tomography were used. Per germline, CDR1 LGHDT and CDR2 YNNKEL (reference sequence). The CDR3 contains 15 residues. The V end was cut by 7 bases, the J end by 7 bases, with 20 bases between. RNA transcripts gave rise to amplified TCR beta CDR3 regions. With the HTBI primer set, the TCR CDR3 went through a first round of RT-PCR. Using its own MiXCR run on the multiplex PCR reads, TCRdb lists one record per CDR3 protein. The data contain 250,000 to 350,000 distinct CDR3 sequences, 20% to 25% of them singletons.

The source is a man between 25 and 39 years old with Graves' ophthalmopathy. The sequenced sample was blood. The V and J genes are TRBV3-1 and TRBJ2-1, with a weak D call TRBD1 (8 bases). The CDR3 region has the DNA TGTGCCAGCACGAGACAGGGGACAGCGGGGAATGAGCAGTTCTTC. Encoded protein: CASTRQGTAGNEQFF.